This record covers a single T cell receptor beta chain. The CDR3 is made up of 12 amino acids. V lost 2 bases and J 2 bases, leaving 4 bases between the germline ends. The germline V gene has CDR1 KGHSH and CDR2 LQKENI. Method: immunoSEQ multiplex PCR; TCRdb's copy keeps in-frame clones and lacks some. The sample records about 560,000 clones, roughly 79% being singletons. The data were taken from a study of shared clonotypes between healthy human individuals. Study background: The composition of the donors was two women and a few men aged 18 to 49.

Material: PBMCs. This chain connects TRBV18 to TRBJ2-7; no definite D call. The source of this sequence is a woman aged 40 to 49 in good health. Some clones in this sample may be carry-over from other donors' samples. The CDR3 is CASSPGAYEQYF. CDR3 coding DNA: TGTGCCAGCTCACCAGGGGCCTACGAGCAGTACTTC. Complete variable domain (other parts from reference TRBV18 and TRBJ2-7): NAGVMQNPRHLVRRRGQEARLRCSPMKGHSHVYWYRQLPEEGLKFMVYLQKENIIDESGMPKERFSAEFPKEGPSILRIQQVVRGDSAAYFCASSPGAYEQYFGPGTRLTVT.